Below, 25 T cell receptor beta chains from the same sample are listed, as sequenced in a study of T cells in women clearing cervical HPV infection. TCRdb's copy holds only in-frame clones and misses some; the assay was immunoSEQ multiplex PCR. This sample's table has roughly 21,000 clones. The sample comprised blood buffy coat. These receptor sequences come from a woman aged 18-69 years with a cervical HPV16 infection that either progressed to CIN3+ or cleared (not recorded which).

With respect to this clone: The CDR3 is cut off 3 residues early in the read; its end comes from the germline J gene. The identical CDR3 is also encoded by other nucleotide sequences in the sample. The V call is TRBV10-3, the J call TRBJ2-5; a weak D match, TRBD2 (6 bases). The V gene's germline CDR1 is ENHRY and CDR2 SYGVKD. The CDR3 covers 16 residues. With 0 bases removed from V and 4 bases from J, the gap between germline ends came to 15 bases. The CDR3 here is CAISESGTLFGETQYF. CDR3 DNA, as far as it was read: TGTGCCATCAGTGAGTCCGGGACTTTATTCGGAGAGACC.

Worth noting for this clone: The read terminates 3 residues before the CDR3 end, so the remaining end is supplied by the germline J gene. The chain carries TRBV18 and TRBJ2-4; maybe TRBD2 (5 bases). Germline V gene data show CDR1 as KGHSH and CDR2 as LQKENI. The CDR3 extends over 13 amino acids. Trimming cost V 6 bases and J 4 bases, with 10 bases left between them. The part of the CDR3 DNA that was read is TGTGCCAGCTCGGAGGAACAGAAAAACATT. Its translation: CASSEEQKNI. The complete CDR3 protein is CASSEEQKNIQYF. Full variable domain (remainder filled in from reference TRBV18 and TRBJ2-4): NAGVMQNPRHLVRRRGQEARLRCSPMKGHSHVYWYRQLPEEGLKFMVYLQKENIIDESGMPKERFSAEFPKEGPSILRIQQVVRGDSAAYFCASSEEQKNIQYFGAGTRLSVL.

In the case of this clone: Read data end 3 residues before the CDR3 end; the end is taken from the germline J gene. The V call is TRBV2, the J call TRBJ2-3; 7 positions agree with TRBD1. This CDR3 comprises 15 residues. Germline loops: CDR1 SNHLY, CDR2 FYNNEI. Trimming took 6 bases from V and 3 from J; bases not matched to a gene: 9. The CDR3 region is CASRETGIKTDTQYF. CDR3 bases read: TGTGCCAGCAGGGAGACAGGGATTAAGACAGATACG.

Details on this clone: The read gets to within 3 residues of the CDR3 end, and the germline J gene fills in the rest. V is TRBV19 and J is TRBJ1-6; 8 bases are a match to TRBD1. Germline lookup yields CDR1 LNHDA and CDR2 SQIVND (reference sequence). The CDR3 length is 16 residues. Trimming at V came to 4 bases and at J to 7 bases, leaving 9 bases not matched to a gene. The CDR3 loop reads CASSTRQGRTNSPLHF. The sequenced CDR3 bases are TGTGCCAGTAGTACCAGACAGGGGCGTACAAATTCACCC.

Concerning this clone: The read is 3 residues too short to cover the CDR3 end, so that end is filled in from the germline J gene. The J gene is TRBJ2-3, the V gene TRBV11-1; D unresolved. The CDR3 spans 13 residues. Germline-derived CDR1 and CDR2 are SGHAT and FQDESV (reference sequence). V lost 5 bases, J lost 7 bases, and 13 bases lay in between. The CDR3 region is CASSRTGGHTQYF. CDR3 bases read: TGTGCCAGCAGCCGCACGGGTGGTCATACG.

About this clone itself: The CDR3 end lies 3 residues beyond the end of the read and is filled in from the germline J gene. Other DNA sequences in the same sample also yield this CDR3. V usage is TRBV29-1 and J usage is TRBJ2-5, with a tentative D call TRBD2 (5 bases). The germline V and J ends were trimmed by 7 bases and 7 bases, with 16 bases remaining between them. In germline, CDR1 is SQVTM, CDR2 ANQGSEA. The CDR3 runs to 12 residues. CDR3 region: CSAPADRGTQYF. The sequenced CDR3 bases are TGCAGCGCCCCAGCGGACCGGGGGACC.

Concerning this clone itself: The CDR3 goes on 3 residues after the read ends, and that part is filled in from the germline J gene. This chain joins TRBV20-1 and TRBJ2-3, with a weak D call TRBD2 (6 bases). Between the trimmed V and J ends, which lost 4 bases and 0 bases, there was a span of 17 bases. This CDR3 spans 16 amino acids. The germline V gene encodes CDR1 DFQATT and CDR2 SNEGSKA (reference sequence). The CDR3 loop reads CSATELAAFSTDTQYF. The CDR3 bases that were read are TGCAGTGCTACAGAATTAGCGGCTTTTAGCACAGATACG.

For this clone: The sequence runs out 3 residues before the end of the CDR3; the remainder is reconstructed from the germline J gene. The chain links TRBV20-1 to TRBJ2-1, with a tentative D call TRBD1 (5 bases). The V end lost 7 bases, the J end lost 8 bases, and 12 bases lay between the germline ends. This CDR3 spans 11 amino acids. Germline values: CDR1 DFQATT, CDR2 SNEGSKA (reference sequence). CDR3 sequence: CSVGAYDEQFF. The sequenced CDR3 bases are TGCAGTGTAGGGGCGTACGATGAG.

Comment on this clone: The missing CDR3 end, 3 residues past where the read stops, is filled in from the germline J gene. The chain carries TRBV4-1 and TRBJ2-3, with unresolved D. V lost 0 bases, J lost 7 bases, and 5 bases lay in between. Germline V gene sequence: CDR1 MGHRA, CDR2 YSYEKL. The CDR3 contains 12 residues. The sequenced CDR3 bases are TGCGCCAGCAGCCAAGATCTCTATACG. The encoded protein is CASSQDLYT. The complete CDR3 reads CASSQDLYTQYF.

The DNA read from the CDR3 is TGCGCCAGCACGGGACACAGAGAGACC. Residues: CASTGHRET. The CDR3 reads in full as CASTGHRETQYF. The chain links TRBV5-1 to TRBJ2-5, with D perhaps matching TRBD1 (6 bases). The read is 3 residues too short to cover the CDR3 end, so that end is filled in from the germline J gene. Trimming cost V 6 bases and J 4 bases, with 10 bases left between them. This CDR3 region has 12 residues. Germline loops: CDR1 SGHRS, CDR2 YFSETQ.

Of note for this clone: The read gets to within 3 residues of the CDR3 end, and the germline J gene fills in the rest. This chain uses TRBV19 with TRBJ2-5; 7 bases are shared with TRBD1. The CDR3 loop spans 14 amino acids. CDR1 is LNHDA and CDR2 is SQIVND in the germline V gene (reference sequence). Trimming at V came to 5 bases and at J to 1 base, leaving 4 bases not matched to a gene. The chain's CDR3 is CASSSGQSQETQYF. Partial CDR3 DNA: TGTGCCAGTAGTTCGGGACAGAGCCAAGAGACC. Supplemented by reference TRBV19 and TRBJ2-5, the full variable domain reads DGGITQSPKYLFRKEGQNVTLSCEQNLNHDAMYWYRQDPGQGLRLIYYSQIVNDFQKGDIAEGYSVSREKKESFPLTVTSAQKNPTAFYLCASSSGQSQETQYFGPGTRLLVL.

Note on this clone: A junction end diverges from the germline sequence, so it may reflect a read error. Coverage ceases 3 residues before the CDR3 finishes, and the germline J gene fills in the end. This chain uses TRBV6-1 with TRBJ1-5; possibly TRBD1 for D (5 bases). Germline V gives CDR1 MNHNS, CDR2 SASEGT. The CDR3 covers 14 residues. CDR3 DNA, as far as it was read: TGTGCCAGCAGTGAAAGGGGCAGCAAGCAGCCC. Amino acids: CASSERGSKQP. The entire CDR3 is CASSERGSKQPQHF.

About this clone itself: From the germline J gene comes the end of the CDR3, since the read stops 3 residues before it. This sequence joins TRBV6-1 and TRBJ1-3; TRBD1 matches 7 bases. The germline CDR1 and CDR2 sequences are MNHNS and SASEGT. The V and J ends lost 4 bases and 5 bases, in that order; junction bases with no gene match: 8. CDR3 length: 15 amino acids. The DNA read from the CDR3 is TGTGCCAGCAGTGTTAACAGGGGTTGGAGAAACACC. Translated: CASSVNRGWRNT. The entire CDR3 protein reads CASSVNRGWRNTIYF.

A remark on this clone: The read is 3 residues too short to cover the CDR3 end, so that end is filled in from the germline J gene. The chain carries TRBV14 and TRBJ2-7, with D uncertain. CDR1 SGHDN and CDR2 FVKESK come from the germline V gene. Trimming took 0 bases from V and 5 from J, leaving 8 bases between them. CDR3 length: 13 amino acids. Incomplete CDR3 DNA: TGTGCCAGCAGCCAAGACAGGCTCAACGAG. It encodes CASSQDRLNE. The complete CDR3 protein is CASSQDRLNEQYF.

With respect to this clone: The CDR3 end is not reached by the read, which stops 3 residues before it; the germline J gene fills it in. The V call is TRBV7-9, the J call TRBJ1-2; D uncertain. Between the trimmed V and J ends, which lost 1 base and 6 bases, there was a span of 6 bases. The CDR3 has 12 residues. Germline V gene sequence: CDR1 SEHNR, CDR2 FQNEAQ (reference sequence). The chain's CDR3 is CASSLVPNGYTF. Incomplete CDR3 DNA: TGTGCCAGCAGCTTAGTCCCAAATGGC.

The DNA read from the CDR3 is TGTGCCAGCAGCCCCCCCGGCGTCCGCGGGGGCGAG. Residues: CASSPPGVRGGE. The whole CDR3 is CASSPPGVRGGEQYF. This chain uses TRBV2 with TRBJ2-7; 7 nucleotides line up with TRBD2. Read coverage stops 3 residues before the CDR3 terminus; the germline J gene supplies the remainder. Germline CDR1 and CDR2: SNHLY and FYNNEI. Germline trimming cut 6 bases from V and 6 bases from J; bases unmatched to any gene: 14. The CDR3 is 15 residues long.

Worth noting for this clone: Read sequence stops 3 residues before the CDR3 end, and the germline J gene provides the missing end. The rearrangement links TRBV7-2 to TRBJ1-2; TRBD1 might be the D (5 bases). The germline V gene encodes CDR1 SGHTA and CDR2 FQGNSA. The CDR3 spans 15 residues. Partial CDR3 DNA: TGTGCCAGCAGCCAGGGCGGGACTATGCTCTACGAC. This codes for CASSQGGTMLYD. The whole CDR3 sequence reads CASSQGGTMLYDYTF. The whole variable domain, filled in from reference TRBV7-2 and TRBJ1-2, reads GAGVSQSPSNKVTEKGKDVELRCDPISGHTALYWYRQSLGQGLEFLIYFQGNSAPDKSGLPSDRFSAERTGGSVSTLTIQRTQQEDSAVYLCASSQGGTMLYDYTFGSGTRLTVV.

In terms of frequency, this clone is medium-sized (0.01 to 0.1%). The observed sequence ends 3 residues before the CDR3 terminus, with the missing tail filled in from the germline J gene. The genes are TRBV29-1 and TRBJ2-7; TRBD1 agrees at 7 bases. Germline assignment: CDR1 SQVTM and CDR2 ANQGSEA. The CDR3 is made up of 14 amino acids. The ends lost 7 bases at V and 6 bases at J; junction bases unmatched: 15. The CDR3 loop is CSEYWGTDIFEQYF. The DNA read from the CDR3 is TGCAGCGAATATTGGGGGACAGATATTTTCGAG.

About this clone itself: The DNA ends 3 residues before the CDR3 does, and the rest of the CDR3 is filled in from the germline J gene. The rearrangement joins TRBV10-3 to TRBJ1-5; D unresolved. In germline, CDR1 is ENHRY, CDR2 SYGVKD. The CDR3 runs to 13 residues. V gave up 10 bases and J gave up 1 base, with 11 bases separating them. CDR3 protein: CASGLGSNQPQHF. CDR3 bases read: TGTGCCAGCGGGTTGGGAAGCAATCAGCCC.

For this clone: Read coverage stops 3 residues before the CDR3 terminus; the germline J gene supplies the remainder. V usage is TRBV5-1 and J usage is TRBJ1-1, with D perhaps TRBD1 (6 bases). Trimming pared 6 bases from V and 5 bases from J, leaving 20 bases between. CDR1 and CDR2 from the germline V gene are SGHRS and YFSETQ. The CDR3 has 15 amino acids. The DNA read from the CDR3 is TGCGCCAGCACCGGGAGGGGGGGGCTAGGAACTGAA. It encodes CASTGRGGLGTE. The entire CDR3 is CASTGRGGLGTEAFF.

Comment on this clone: The CDR3 extends 3 residues past the end of the read, so its final part is completed from the germline J gene. V usage is TRBV6-2 or TRBV6-3 and J usage is TRBJ2-3; TRBD1 is a possible D gene (6 bases). This CDR3 has 12 amino acids. Germline CDR1 reads MNHEY; CDR2 reads SVGEGT. V lost 2 bases and J 6 bases, leaving 6 bases between the germline ends. The CDR3 region is CASSYRGDTQYF. The DNA read from the CDR3 is TGTGCCAGCAGTTACAGGGGGGATACG.

To note about this clone: The CDR3 end is not reached by the read, which stops 3 residues before it; the germline J gene fills it in. This chain connects TRBV20-1 to TRBJ2-7, with a weak D call TRBD1 (8 bases). V lost 6 bases to trimming and J lost 5 bases, with 17 bases between them. The germline V gene has CDR1 DFQATT and CDR2 SNEGSKA (reference sequence). The CDR3 has 13 amino acids. This chain's CDR3 is CSAAGQVYHEQYF. The DNA read from the CDR3 is TGCAGTGCAGCGGGACAGGTCTACCACGAG.

Comments on this clone: The DNA ends 3 residues before the CDR3 does, and the rest of the CDR3 is filled in from the germline J gene. The rearrangement uses TRBV7-6 and TRBJ2-5, with D tentatively TRBD2 (6 bases). Germline CDR1 SGHVS, CDR2 FNYEAQ. V was cut by 11 bases and J by 4 bases, with 14 bases left in between. This CDR3 has 12 residues. The CDR3 here is CAGGQVGETQYF. The part of the CDR3 DNA that was read is TGTGCCGGAGGGCAGGTTGGAGAGACC.

On this clone itself: The sequenced fragment ends 3 residues before the CDR3 boundary, so the rest is inferred from the germline J gene. The V gene is TRBV20-1, the J gene TRBJ1-1; D is unclear. V gave up 3 bases and J gave up 0 bases, with 14 bases separating them. The CDR3 has 15 amino acids. Germline-derived CDR1 and CDR2 are DFQATT and SNEGSKA (reference sequence). The sequenced CDR3 bases are TGCAGTGCTAGGCCCAGTGGCAGGTTGAACACTGAA. It yields the protein CSARPSGRLNTE. The CDR3 in full is CSARPSGRLNTEAFF.

In the case of this clone: The read stops 3 residues short of the end of the CDR3; the missing end is completed from the germline J gene. V is TRBV6-2 or TRBV6-3 and J is TRBJ2-4, with D maybe TRBD1 (5 bases). The length of the CDR3 is 11 residues. CDR1 and CDR2 from the germline V gene are MNHEY and SVGEGT. Partial CDR3 DNA: TGTGCCATACAGGCCAACTATGGT. It encodes CAIQANYG. In full, the CDR3 is CAIQANYGQYF.